These 31 T cell receptor beta chains share one sample of origin, sequenced in a study of breast tumors, draining lymph nodes, adjacent tissues. Samples came from axillary lymph nodes draining the breast cancer. A single record per CDR3 protein comes from TCRdb applying MiXCR to the multiplex PCR reads. The top ten clones hold roughly 2.8% of a sample with more than 100,000 distinct CDR3 sequences, more than 20% of them seen once. The sequenced sample was axillary lymph node tissue. These receptors came from a female donor with breast cancer. Some clones in this sample may be carry-over from other donors' samples.

The rearrangement links TRBV6-2 or TRBV6-3 to TRBJ2-2; 7 bases align to TRBD1. Germline V CDR1 and CDR2: MNHEY, SVGEGT. The CDR3 has 14 amino acids. V lost 7 bases, J lost 4 bases, and 6 bases stayed unmatched. This CDR3 reads CASNNDRVTGELFF. Here the CDR3 DNA reads TGTGCCAGCAACAACGACAGGGTCACCGGGGAGCTGTTTTTT.

The rearrangement uses TRBV28 and TRBJ1-2; TRBD1 might be the D (5 bases). CDR3 size: 14 residues. In germline, CDR1 is MDHEN, CDR2 SYDVKM. Between the trimmed V and J ends, which lost 5 bases and 2 bases, there was a span of 12 bases. CDR3 sequence (DNA): TGTGCCAGCAGTACTGGGACGGCAAACTATGGCTACACCTTC. Translated, it gives CASSTGTANYGYTF.

This clonotype was detected ten times or more. The chain combines TRBV19 with TRBJ2-2; no firm D call. Germline V lookup: CDR1 LNHDA, CDR2 SQIVND (reference sequence). Trimming removed 2 bases at V and 1 base at J, with 8 bases between. The CDR3 spans 15 residues. CDR3 sequence (DNA): TGTGCCAGTAGTATACATAGTCGGAACACCGGGGAGCTGTTTTTT. Translation gives CASSIHSRNTGELFF.

The chain joins TRBV12-3 or TRBV12-4 to TRBJ2-2, with 12 bases that match TRBD2. This CDR3 spans 17 amino acids. The ends lost 4 bases at V and 5 bases at J; junction bases unmatched: 8. The CDR3 reads CASSSRRLAGGTGELFF. The CDR3 DNA is TGTGCCAGCAGTTCCCGGCGGCTAGCGGGAGGGACCGGGGAGCTGTTTTTT.

A few counts support this clonotype. A much larger clone sits a single nucleotide away, making a read error possible. This chain uses TRBV29-1 with TRBJ2-7; weak D call: TRBD1 (7 bases). Germline-derived CDR1 and CDR2 are SQVTM and ANQGSEA. The CDR3 extends over 14 amino acids. V was cut by 6 bases and J by 3 bases, with 18 bases left in between. The CDR3 bases are TGCAGCGTCTCGAGAGCTCAGGGGGGCTACGAGCAGTACTTC. This gives the protein CSVSRAQGGYEQYF.

This clonotype was counted many times. The chain combines TRBV29-1 with TRBJ2-3, with 12 bases aligning to TRBD2. CDR1 and CDR2 from the germline V gene are SQVTM and ANQGSEA. CDR3 length: 15 residues. V was clipped by 4 bases and J by 1 base; unmatched bases: 3. The DNA of the CDR3 is TGCAGCGTTGCCAGACTAGCGGGGGGCACAGATACGCAGTATTTT. It yields the protein CSVARLAGGTDTQYF.

This clonotype was counted a few times. A much larger clone lies one base from this, so it may be a read error. The rearrangement links TRBV5-5 to TRBJ2-7; 7 bases map to TRBD1. Germline V gene sequence: CDR1 SGHKS, CDR2 YYEKEE (reference sequence). This CDR3 has 12 amino acids. Here the CDR3 reads CASSRDSYEQCF. Here the CDR3 DNA reads TGTGCCAGCAGCCGGGACAGCTACGAGCAGTGCTTC.

This clonotype was detected many times. Here the CDR3 DNA reads TGCGCCAGCAGCTTGTCGACTAGCGGGACCGGGGAGCTGTTTTTT. Translation gives CASSLSTSGTGELFF. The rearrangement links TRBV5-1 to TRBJ2-2; TRBD2 aligns across 10 bases. The CDR3 has 15 residues. With 1 base clipped from V and 5 bases from J, the junction kept 2 bases outside the gene matches. Looked up from germline, CDR1 is SGHRS and CDR2 is YFSETQ.

In this sample, this clonotype turned up many times. The rearrangement uses TRBV28 and TRBJ2-1; D not resolved. The length of the CDR3 is 13 residues. Germline V gene sequence: CDR1 MDHEN, CDR2 SYDVKM. V was cut by 2 bases and J by 8 bases, with 10 bases left in between. The CDR3 loop is CASSLRLQDEQFF. The DNA of the CDR3 is TGTGCCAGCAGTTTACGGCTTCAGGATGAGCAGTTCTTC.

This clonotype showed up many times. This sequence joins TRBV5-5 and TRBJ1-2; TRBD1 aligns across 7 bases. Unmatched junction bases numbered 2, after V lost 2 bases and J lost 4 bases. The CDR3 length is 13 residues. From germline, CDR1 is SGHKS and CDR2 YYEKEE (reference sequence). CDR3 loop: CASSLQGIYGYTF. In DNA form, the CDR3 reads TGTGCCAGCAGCTTACAGGGGATCTATGGCTACACCTTC. Filled out from reference TRBV5-5 and TRBJ1-2, the complete variable domain reads DAGVTQSPTHLIKTRGQQVTLRCSPISGHKSVSWYQQVLGQGPQFIFQYYEKEERGRGNFPDRFSARQFPNYSSELNVNALLLGDSALYLCASSLQGIYGYTFGSGTRLTVV.

This clonotype was counted many times. The genes are TRBV6-1 and TRBJ2-5; D is uncertain. Germline CDR1 and CDR2: MNHNS and SASEGT. With 1 base removed from V and 1 base from J, the gap between germline ends came to 7 bases. This CDR3 comprises 14 residues. The CDR3 loop reads CASSEGGTQETQYF. As DNA, the CDR3 is TGTGCCAGCAGTGAAGGAGGAACCCAAGAGACCCAGTACTTC.

CDR3 sequence reads: CASGFLLAGASSYNEQFF. Written as DNA, the CDR3 is TGTGCTAGTGGTTTCCTGCTTGCCGGAGCCAGCTCCTACAATGAGCAGTTCTTC. The gene calls are TRBV12-5 and TRBJ2-1; D uncertain. The ends were cut back, 3 bases at V and 0 bases at J, with 18 bases in the middle. The CDR3 contains 18 residues. The germline gives CDR1 LGHNT, CDR2 FRNRAP. The full variable domain, in which reference TRBV12-5 and TRBJ2-1 provide the parts outside the CDR3, is DARVTQTPRHKVTEMGQEVTMRCQPILGHNTVFWYRQTMMQGLELLAYFRNRAPLDDSGMPKDRFSAEMPDATLATLKIQPSEPRDSAVYFCASGFLLAGASSYNEQFFGPGTRLTVL.

The chain combines TRBV25-1 with TRBJ1-1; maybe TRBD1 (6 bases). The CDR3 has 17 residues. CDR1 and CDR2 from the germline V gene are MGHDK and SYGVNS. V was shortened by 1 base and J by 4 bases, with 19 bases between the two germline ends. Here the CDR3 reads CASSESSYGIRGTEAFF. The CDR3 nucleotides are TGTGCCAGCAGTGAATCCTCCTACGGGATCAGGGGCACTGAAGCTTTCTTT.

This clonotype appeared many times. The DNA of the CDR3 is TGTGCCAGCATGTCACCCAGGACAGGGGGCGCATTGAGGTATAGCAATCAGCCCCAGCATTTT. It encodes CASMSPRTGGALRYSNQPQHF. The chain couples TRBV6-1 to TRBJ1-5; TRBD1 aligns across 11 bases. This CDR3 region has 21 residues. Germline V gene data show CDR1 as MNHNS and CDR2 as SASEGT. Trimming at V came to 7 bases and at J to 0 bases, leaving 20 bases not matched to a gene.

This clonotype came up many times. V usage is TRBV19 and J usage is TRBJ1-5; unclear D gene. Trimming took 0 bases from V and 2 from J, leaving 2 bases between them. Germline CDR1 reads LNHDA; CDR2 reads SQIVND (reference sequence). This CDR3 is built from 13 residues. In DNA form, the CDR3 reads TGTGCCAGTAGTATAGACGGCAATCAGCCCCAGCATTTT. Its translation: CASSIDGNQPQHF. Using reference TRBV19 and TRBJ1-5 for the parts outside the CDR3, the full variable domain is DGGITQSPKYLFRKEGQNVTLSCEQNLNHDAMYWYRQDPGQGLRLIYYSQIVNDFQKGDIAEGYSVSREKKESFPLTVTSAQKNPTAFYLCASSIDGNQPQHFGDGTRLSIL.

This clonotype has a handful of counts. The CDR3 DNA is TGTGCCAGCTCACCATCCCCCCCAGGTAGAGAGACCCAGTACTTC. Encoded protein: CASSPSPPGRETQYF. This chain uses TRBV18 with TRBJ2-5; D unclear. V was trimmed by 2 bases and J by 4 bases, leaving 14 bases between them. CDR1 KGHSH and CDR2 LQKENI come from the germline V gene. This CDR3 is built from 15 residues.

In the case of this clonotype: This could be a read error, since a much larger clone is one nucleotide away. The CDR3 ends on some other residue instead of the conserved phenylalanine or tryptophan, so this is likely a read error. This rearrangement joins TRBV20-1 to TRBJ2-3; TRBD2 aligns across 7 bases. The CDR3 consists of 14 residues. CDR1 is DFQATT and CDR2 is SNEGSKA in the germline V gene (reference sequence). The ends lost 5 bases at V and 2 bases at J; junction bases unmatched: 7. This CDR3 is CSAFPSGHTDTQYL. The CDR3 DNA reads TGCAGTGCTTTTCCTAGCGGACACACAGATACGCAGTATCTT.

At least ten counts were recorded for this clonotype. The V call is TRBV30, the J call TRBJ2-1; 9 nucleotides match TRBD1. CDR1 GTSNPN and CDR2 SVGIG come from the germline V gene (reference sequence). The junction had 7 bases not matched to a gene; V was cut back by 0 bases and J by 7 bases. This CDR3 region has 15 residues. The CDR3 loop reads CAWSVRGTGKNEQFF. The CDR3, as DNA: TGTGCCTGGAGTGTACGAGGGACAGGGAAGAATGAGCAGTTCTTC.

This chain links TRBV2 with TRBJ2-7; tentatively, D is TRBD1 or TRBD2 (6 bases each). This CDR3 is 13 amino acids long. Germline loops: CDR1 SNHLY, CDR2 FYNNEI. With 6 bases removed from V and 2 bases from J, the gap between germline ends came to 11 bases. The CDR3 region has the DNA TGTGCCAGCAGCGAGGAGGGGGCCTACGAGCAGTACTTC. It codes for CASSEEGAYEQYF.

This chain links TRBV6-1 with TRBJ1-2; D is possibly TRBD1 (5 bases). This CDR3 region has 14 residues. V was shortened by 7 bases and J by 3 bases, with 15 bases between the two germline ends. Germline-derived CDR1 and CDR2 are MNHNS and SASEGT. The DNA of the CDR3 is TGTGCCAGCAACCGACTCGGGGCTTACTATGGCTACACCTTC. Its translation is CASNRLGAYYGYTF.

This clonotype was recorded at least ten times. The chain employs TRBV9 and TRBJ1-2, with 7 bases fitting TRBD1. V dropped 3 bases and J dropped 2; count of bases not matched to a gene: 13. CDR1 SGDLS and CDR2 YYNGEE come from the germline V gene. The CDR3 has 17 amino acids. The CDR3 DNA reads TGTGCCAGCAGCGGATTATCAGGACAGGCAAACAACTATGGCTACACCTTC. Its protein product is CASSGLSGQANNYGYTF.

A few counts support this clonotype. A much larger clone differs from this one at a single base, so this may be a read error. CDR3 loop: CASSPRDRVVYGYTF. Written as DNA, the CDR3 is TGTGCCAGCAGCCCCCGGGACAGGGTGGTCTATGGCTACACCTTC. The V call is TRBV7-2, the J call TRBJ1-2; 9 bases map to TRBD1. Germline V gene sequence: CDR1 SGHTA, CDR2 FQGNSA. There are 15 residues in the CDR3. J gave up 4 bases and V 5 bases, and 8 bases lay outside the gene matches.

This clonotype appeared many times. V is TRBV2 and J is TRBJ2-1; D is perhaps TRBD2 (5 bases). V dropped 4 bases and J dropped 2 bases, with 12 bases sitting between them. Germline V CDR1 and CDR2: SNHLY, FYNNEI. This CDR3 comprises 15 residues. The CDR3 protein is CASSGGGLTYNEQFF. The CDR3 DNA reads TGTGCCAGCAGTGGAGGCGGGTTAACCTACAATGAGCAGTTCTTC.

There are many counts of this clonotype. V usage is TRBV6-6 and J usage is TRBJ2-1; 7 bases map to TRBD2. V trimming: 7 bases; J trimming: 2 bases; junction bases outside the gene matches: 11. This CDR3 comprises 16 residues. Germline-derived CDR1 and CDR2 are MNHNY and SVGAGI (reference sequence). The CDR3 sequence: CASIQSSGGAYNEQFF. The CDR3 nucleotides read TGTGCCAGCATCCAATCTAGCGGAGGAGCCTACAATGAGCAGTTCTTC.

This clonotype was seen repeatedly, ten times or more. The gene calls are TRBV28 and TRBJ1-2; 9 nucleotides match TRBD1. CDR1 and CDR2 (germline): MDHEN, SYDVKM. This CDR3 region has 17 residues. V was clipped by 5 bases and J by 4 bases; unmatched bases: 14. The CDR3 region is CASSAPGQGFDFYGYTF. The CDR3 DNA follows: TGTGCCAGCAGTGCACCGGGACAGGGATTCGACTTCTATGGCTACACCTTC.

There are many counts of this clonotype. The chain joins TRBV7-9 to TRBJ2-2, with D perhaps TRBD2 (5 bases). Between the trimmed V and J ends, which lost 5 bases and 9 bases, there was a span of 19 bases. CDR1 is SEHNR and CDR2 is FQNEAQ in the germline V gene (reference sequence). CDR3 length: 15 residues. CDR3 sequence: CASSPGRLGDWELFF. As DNA, the CDR3 is TGTGCCAGCAGCCCCGGGCGCCTGGGAGACTGGGAGCTGTTTTTT.

In this sample, this clonotype turned up many times. The chain recombines TRBV5-6 with TRBJ1-6; 11 bases are shared with TRBD1. V shed 0 bases and J 9 bases; nucleotides not matched to a gene: 5. The CDR3 runs 16 residues. Per the germline V gene, CDR1 is SGHDT and CDR2 is YYEEEE. The chain's CDR3 is CASSLGTGGYVSPLHF. Here the CDR3 DNA reads TGTGCCAGCAGCTTGGGGACAGGGGGCTATGTTTCACCCCTCCACTTT.

This clonotype was seen once. An end of the junction differs from the germline gene, which may be a read error. V usage is TRBV12-3 or TRBV12-4 and J usage is TRBJ2-1; D not resolved. This CDR3 is 15 amino acids long. The CDR3 sequence: CASSFGSSSYNEQSF. The CDR3 DNA follows: TGTGCCAGCAGTTTTGGCTCAAGCTCCTACAATGAGCAGTCCTTC.

With respect to this clonotype: One end of the junction is discordant with germline, which a read error may explain. The rearrangement uses TRBV6-1 and TRBJ2-3, with 11 bases identical to TRBD2. Germline loops: CDR1 MNHNS, CDR2 SASEGT. This CDR3 has 17 residues. Here the CDR3 DNA reads TGTGCCGGCAGTGGGTTTAGCGGGAGGGCGGGCACAGATACGCAGTATTTT. Translation gives CAGSGFSGRAGTDTQYF.

In the case of this clonotype: A much larger clonotype is one base distant, so this may be a read error. This chain joins TRBV15 and TRBJ2-3; D ambiguous. Germline CDR1 LNHNV, CDR2 YYDKDF (reference sequence). V shed 2 bases and J shed 4 bases, with 19 bases lying between them. The CDR3 sequence is 17 residues long. This CDR3 reads CATSRPSGRSRADTQYF. The CDR3 DNA reads as TGTGCCACCAGCAGACCCTCTGGACGTAGCCGCGCAGATACGCAGTATTTT.

As concerns this clonotype: A junction boundary mismatches the germline segment, possibly from a read error. The V call is TRBV5-1, the J call TRBJ2-1; possible D gene TRBD2, 5 bases. CDR1 is SGHRS and CDR2 is YFSETQ in the germline V gene. This CDR3 contains 17 residues. CDR3 sequence reads: CASSLVPAVSSYNEQLF. The CDR3 nucleotides are TGCGCCAGCAGCTTGGTCCCAGCGGTCAGCTCCTACAATGAGCAGCTCTTC.